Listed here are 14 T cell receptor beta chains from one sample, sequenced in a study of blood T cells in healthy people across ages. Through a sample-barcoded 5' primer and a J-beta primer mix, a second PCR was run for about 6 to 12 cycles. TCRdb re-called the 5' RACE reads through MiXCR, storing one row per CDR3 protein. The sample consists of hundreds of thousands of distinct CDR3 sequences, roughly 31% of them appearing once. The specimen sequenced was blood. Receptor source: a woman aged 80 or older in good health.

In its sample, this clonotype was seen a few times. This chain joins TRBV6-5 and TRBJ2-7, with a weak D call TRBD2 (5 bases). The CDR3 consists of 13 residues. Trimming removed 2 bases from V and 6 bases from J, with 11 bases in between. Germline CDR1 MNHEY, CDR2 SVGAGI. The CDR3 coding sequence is TGTGCCAGCAGTTACCGGGGTTGGCCCGAGCAGTACTTC. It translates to CASSYRGWPEQYF.

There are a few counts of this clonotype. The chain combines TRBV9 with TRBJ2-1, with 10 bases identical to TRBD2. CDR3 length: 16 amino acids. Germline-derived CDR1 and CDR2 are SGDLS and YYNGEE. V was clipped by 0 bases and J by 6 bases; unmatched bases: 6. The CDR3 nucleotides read TGTGCCAGCAGCGTAGCGGTAGCGGGGGGCCGCAATGAGCAGTTCTTC. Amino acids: CASSVAVAGGRNEQFF.

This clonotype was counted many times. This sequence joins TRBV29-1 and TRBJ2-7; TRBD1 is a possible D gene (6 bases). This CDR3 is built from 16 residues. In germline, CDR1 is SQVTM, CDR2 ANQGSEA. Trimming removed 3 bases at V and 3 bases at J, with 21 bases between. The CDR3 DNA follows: TGCAGCGTTGACGAAAGGAATGATCGAGGGGGCTACGAGCAGTACTTC. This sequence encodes CSVDERNDRGGYEQYF.

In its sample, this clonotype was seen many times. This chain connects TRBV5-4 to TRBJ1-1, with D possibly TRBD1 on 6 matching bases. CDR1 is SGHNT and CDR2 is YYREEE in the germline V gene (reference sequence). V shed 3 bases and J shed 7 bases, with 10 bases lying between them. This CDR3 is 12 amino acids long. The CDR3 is CASSSTGLEAFF. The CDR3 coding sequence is TGTGCCAGCAGCTCCACAGGGCTTGAAGCTTTCTTT.

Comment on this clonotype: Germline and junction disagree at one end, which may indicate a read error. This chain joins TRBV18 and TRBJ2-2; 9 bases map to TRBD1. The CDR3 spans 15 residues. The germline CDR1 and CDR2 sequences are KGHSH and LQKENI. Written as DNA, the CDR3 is TGTGCCAGCTCACCGACAGGGGGGAACACCAGGGAGCTGTTTTTT. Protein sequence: CASSPTGGNTRELFF. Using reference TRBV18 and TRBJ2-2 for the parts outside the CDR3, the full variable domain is NAGVMQNPRHLVRRRGQEARLRCSPMKGHSHVYWYRQLPEEGLKFMVYLQKENIIDESGMPKERFSAEFPKEGPSILRIQQVVRGDSAAYFCASSPTGGNTRELFFGEGSRLTVL.

This CDR3 is CSASLLLAGGGEQYF. DNA for the CDR3: TGCAGTGCTAGCCTGTTACTAGCGGGAGGAGGGGAGCAGTACTTC. This sequence joins TRBV20-1 and TRBJ2-4; 12 bases are shared with TRBD2. The CDR3 contains 15 residues. V was clipped by 3 bases and J by 13 bases; unmatched bases: 13. In germline, CDR1 is DFQATT, CDR2 SNEGSKA (reference sequence).

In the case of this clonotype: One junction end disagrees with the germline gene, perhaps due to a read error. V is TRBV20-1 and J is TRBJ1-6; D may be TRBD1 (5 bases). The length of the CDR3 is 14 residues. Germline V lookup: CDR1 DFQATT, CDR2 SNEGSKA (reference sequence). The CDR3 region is CNASRGADNSPLHF. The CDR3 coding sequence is TGCAATGCTAGCCGAGGGGCTGATAATTCACCCCTCCACTTT.

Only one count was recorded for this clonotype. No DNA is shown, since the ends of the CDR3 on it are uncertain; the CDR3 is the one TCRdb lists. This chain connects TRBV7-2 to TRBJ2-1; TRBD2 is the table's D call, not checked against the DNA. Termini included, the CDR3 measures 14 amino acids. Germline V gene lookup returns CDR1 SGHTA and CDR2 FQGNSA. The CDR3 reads CASSSPWAGGNPFF.

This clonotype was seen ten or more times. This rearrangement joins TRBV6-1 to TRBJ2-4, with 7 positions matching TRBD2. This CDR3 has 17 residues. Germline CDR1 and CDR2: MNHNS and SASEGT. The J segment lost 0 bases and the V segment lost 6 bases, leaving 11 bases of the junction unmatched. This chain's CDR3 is CASRKRLGGLAKNIQYF. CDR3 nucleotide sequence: TGTGCCAGCAGAAAACGACTGGGGGGGTTAGCCAAAAACATTCAGTACTTC.

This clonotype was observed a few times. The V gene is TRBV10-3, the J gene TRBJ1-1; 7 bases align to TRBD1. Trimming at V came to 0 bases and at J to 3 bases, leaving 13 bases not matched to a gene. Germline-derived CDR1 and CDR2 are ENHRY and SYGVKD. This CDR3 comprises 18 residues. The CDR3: CAISESGLRAGGHTEAFF. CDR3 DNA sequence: TGTGCCATCAGTGAGTCGGGTCTGAGGGCAGGGGGTCACACTGAAGCTTTCTTT.

The CDR3 sequence: CASSLTGGPADTEYF. CDR3 DNA: TGTGCCAGCAGTTTAACCGGGGGGCCAGCAGATACGGAATATTTT. The chain employs TRBV12-3 or TRBV12-4 and TRBJ2-3; tentatively, D is TRBD2 (7 bases). The V end was cut by 2 bases, the J end by 15 bases, with 24 bases between. This CDR3 is 15 amino acids long.

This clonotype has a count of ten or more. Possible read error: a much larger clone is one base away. CDR3 bases: TGTGCCAGCAGCCTCCTCCAGACAGGGGGAGATGAGCAGTACTTC. It translates to CASSLLQTGGDEQYF. The V gene is TRBV11-2, the J gene TRBJ2-5, with 9 bases that match TRBD1. Per germline, CDR1 SGHAT and CDR2 FQNNGV. Trimming removed 5 bases from V and 11 bases from J; junction bases left unmatched: 15. This CDR3 is built from 15 residues.

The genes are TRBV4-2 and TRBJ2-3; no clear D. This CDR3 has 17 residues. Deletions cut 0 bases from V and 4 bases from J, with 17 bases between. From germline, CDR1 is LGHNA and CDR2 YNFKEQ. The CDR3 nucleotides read TGTGCCAGCAGCCAAGATCTGCTAGTAGGTGGGCCAGATACGCAGTATTTT. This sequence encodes CASSQDLLVGGPDTQYF.

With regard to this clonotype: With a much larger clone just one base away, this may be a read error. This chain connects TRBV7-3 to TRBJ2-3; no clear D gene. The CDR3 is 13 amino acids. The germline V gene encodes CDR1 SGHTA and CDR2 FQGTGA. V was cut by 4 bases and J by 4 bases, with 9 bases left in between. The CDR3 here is CASSWGQADTQYF. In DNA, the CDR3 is TGTGCCAGCAGCTGGGGTCAAGCAGATACGCAGTATTTT.